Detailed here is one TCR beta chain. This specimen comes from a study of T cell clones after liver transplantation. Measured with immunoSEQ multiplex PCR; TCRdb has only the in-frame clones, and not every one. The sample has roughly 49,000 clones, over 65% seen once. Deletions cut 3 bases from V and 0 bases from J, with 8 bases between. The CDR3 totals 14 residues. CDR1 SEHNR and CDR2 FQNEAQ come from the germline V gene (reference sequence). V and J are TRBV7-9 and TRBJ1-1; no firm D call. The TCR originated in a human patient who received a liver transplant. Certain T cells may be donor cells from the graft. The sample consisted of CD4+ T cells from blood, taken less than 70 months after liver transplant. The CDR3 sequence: CASSFGRVNTEAFF. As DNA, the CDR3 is TGTGCCAGCAGCTTCGGGCGGGTGAACACTGAAGCTTTCTTT. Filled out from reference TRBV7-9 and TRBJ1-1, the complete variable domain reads DTGVSQNPRHKITKRGQNVTFRCDPISEHNRLYWYRQTLGQGPEFLTYFQNEAQLEKSRLLSDRFSAERPKGSFSTLEIQRTEQGDSAMYLCASSFGRVNTEAFFGQGTRLTVV.